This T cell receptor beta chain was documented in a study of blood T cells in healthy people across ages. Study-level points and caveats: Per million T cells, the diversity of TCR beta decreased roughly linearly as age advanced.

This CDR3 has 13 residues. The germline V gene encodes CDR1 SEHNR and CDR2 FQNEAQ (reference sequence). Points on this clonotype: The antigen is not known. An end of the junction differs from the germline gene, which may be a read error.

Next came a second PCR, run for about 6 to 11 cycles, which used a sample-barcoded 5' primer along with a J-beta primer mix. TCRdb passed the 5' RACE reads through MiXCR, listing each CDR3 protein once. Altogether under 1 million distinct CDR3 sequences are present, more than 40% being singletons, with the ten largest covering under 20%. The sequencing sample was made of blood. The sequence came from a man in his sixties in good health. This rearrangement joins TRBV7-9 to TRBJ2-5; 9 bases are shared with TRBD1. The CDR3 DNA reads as TGTGCCAACAGCACCGGGACAGGGACACCCCAGTACTTC. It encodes CANSTGTGTPQYF.